A selection of T cell receptor beta chains follows, all from one sample in a study of identical twins. TCRdb ran MiXCR on the 5' RACE reads and lists one entry per CDR3 protein. The data show hundreds of thousands of distinct CDR3 sequences, with 24% seen just once and around 3% held by the top ten. These same data were also listed under a study on T cells expressing NK-cell markers.

Sequencing was carried out using CD4+ T cells sorted from blood. The source of these receptors is a woman aged 18-30 years in good health. The CDR3 runs from the conserved cysteine through the conserved F or W. Fields, in order: clone size, CDR3 length, D gene, V gene, J gene, CDR3 protein, CDR3 DNA. D genes are given only for firm matches. Size values are once, few and many counts, or a class for expanded clones, and some rows have none.

clone size: once
CDR3 length: 16
D gene: .
V gene: TRBV29-1
J gene: TRBJ2-6
CDR3 protein: CSAAQGPNSGANVLTF
CDR3 DNA: TGCAGCGCCGCGCAGGGTCCCAACTCTGGGGCCAACGTCCTGACTTTC

clone size: once
CDR3 length: 14
D gene: .
V gene: TRBV25-1
J gene: TRBJ2-5
CDR3 protein: CASSVRGAWETQYF
CDR3 DNA: TGTGCCAGCAGCGTTCGTGGGGCGTGGGAGACCCAGTACTTC

clone size: .
CDR3 length: 20
D gene: .
V gene: TRBV5-1
J gene: TRBJ2-3
CDR3 protein: CASSSLTRGAPLGGTDTQYF
CDR3 DNA: TGCGCCAGCAGCTCCCTAACGCGAGGGGCCCCCTTGGGAGGCACAGATACGCAGTATTTT

clone size: .
CDR3 length: 16
D gene: .
V gene: TRBV24-1
J gene: TRBJ2-3
CDR3 protein: CAASGGPGASTDTQYF
CDR3 DNA: TGTGCCGCCAGTGGTGGTCCGGGGGCCAGCACAGATACGCAGTATTTT

clone size: .
CDR3 length: 15
D gene: .
V gene: TRBV18
J gene: TRBJ2-5
CDR3 protein: CASSPPEAGEETQYF
CDR3 DNA: TGTGCCAGCTCACCACCGGAAGCAGGGGAAGAGACCCAGTACTTC

clone size: many
CDR3 length: 13
D gene: TRBD2
V gene: TRBV12-3/TRBV12-4
J gene: TRBJ2-1
CDR3 protein: CASSTLAGVEQFF
CDR3 DNA: TGTGCCAGCAGTACGCTAGCGGGGGTTGAGCAGTTCTTC

clone size: .
CDR3 length: 12
D gene: .
V gene: TRBV6-5
J gene: TRBJ1-1
CDR3 protein: CASSYSGAEAFF
CDR3 DNA: TGTGCCAGCAGTTACTCAGGGGCTGAAGCTTTCTTT

clone size: .
CDR3 length: 12
D gene: .
V gene: TRBV6-1
J gene: TRBJ2-7
CDR3 protein: CASSDYGYEQYF
CDR3 DNA: TGTGCCAGCAGTGACTACGGATACGAGCAGTACTTC

clone size: .
CDR3 length: 14
D gene: TRBD1
V gene: TRBV15
J gene: TRBJ1-1
CDR3 protein: CATSADRANTEAFF
CDR3 DNA: TGTGCCACCAGCGCGGACAGGGCGAACACTGAAGCTTTCTTT

clone size: .
CDR3 length: 13
D gene: .
V gene: TRBV15
J gene: TRBJ2-7
CDR3 protein: CATSRAAEDEQYF
CDR3 DNA: TGTGCCACCAGCAGAGCGGCAGAGGACGAGCAGTACTTC

clone size: .
CDR3 length: 13
D gene: .
V gene: TRBV15
J gene: TRBJ2-7
CDR3 protein: CATSRTLSYEQYF
CDR3 DNA: TGTGCCACCAGCAGAACGCTAAGCTACGAGCAGTACTTC

clone size: few
CDR3 length: 15
D gene: TRBD1
V gene: TRBV9
J gene: TRBJ2-2
CDR3 protein: CASSPRDRNTGELFF
CDR3 DNA: TGTGCCAGCAGTCCCCGGGACAGAAACACCGGGGAGCTGTTTTTT

clone size: few
CDR3 length: 19
D gene: .
V gene: TRBV11-1
J gene: TRBJ1-2
CDR3 protein: CASSLRARGLSARNYGYTF
CDR3 DNA: TGTGCCAGCAGCTTAAGGGCTCGGGGACTATCGGCCAGGAACTATGGCTACACCTTC

clone size: few
CDR3 length: 15
D gene: .
V gene: TRBV12-3/TRBV12-4
J gene: TRBJ1-4
CDR3 protein: CASNGGGSTNEKLFF
CDR3 DNA: TGTGCCAGCAACGGGGGAGGGTCTACTAATGAAAAACTGTTTTTT

clone size: few
CDR3 length: 14
D gene: TRBD1
V gene: TRBV12-3/TRBV12-4
J gene: TRBJ2-1
CDR3 protein: CASRETGGEGEQFF
CDR3 DNA: TGTGCCAGCAGAGAGACAGGGGGCGAGGGTGAGCAGTTCTTC

clone size: .
CDR3 length: 12
D gene: .
V gene: TRBV27
J gene: TRBJ2-5
CDR3 protein: CASSFGGATQYF
CDR3 DNA: TGTGCCAGCAGTTTTGGGGGGGCGACCCAGTACTTC

clone size: few
CDR3 length: 12
D gene: .
V gene: TRBV5-1
J gene: TRBJ2-5
CDR3 protein: CASSPTEETQYF
CDR3 DNA: TGCGCCAGCAGCCCCACGGAAGAGACCCAGTACTTC

clone size: .
CDR3 length: 15
D gene: .
V gene: TRBV10-3
J gene: TRBJ2-1
CDR3 protein: CAISKQGSSYNEQFF
CDR3 DNA: TGTGCCATCAGCAAACAGGGTAGTTCCTACAATGAGCAGTTCTTC

clone size: few
CDR3 length: 11
D gene: .
V gene: TRBV29-1
J gene: TRBJ2-1
CDR3 protein: CSVEHYNEQFF
CDR3 DNA: TGCAGCGTTGAACATTACAATGAGCAGTTCTTC

clone size: .
CDR3 length: 14
D gene: .
V gene: TRBV10-3
J gene: TRBJ1-5
CDR3 protein: CAISGGGSNQPQHF
CDR3 DNA: TGTGCCATCAGTGGGGGAGGTAGCAATCAGCCCCAGCATTTT

clone size: .
CDR3 length: 15
D gene: .
V gene: TRBV5-5
J gene: TRBJ2-1
CDR3 protein: CASSAGLGNYNEQFF
CDR3 DNA: TGTGCCAGCAGCGCTGGACTCGGAAACTACAATGAGCAGTTCTTC

clone size: .
CDR3 length: 13
D gene: .
V gene: TRBV10-3
J gene: TRBJ2-5
CDR3 protein: CAISVRTEETQYF
CDR3 DNA: TGTGCCATCAGTGTAAGGACAGAAGAGACCCAGTACTTC

clone size: .
CDR3 length: 17
D gene: TRBD2
V gene: TRBV11-2
J gene: TRBJ2-3
CDR3 protein: CASSYDLAGAFTDTQYF
CDR3 DNA: TGTGCCAGCAGCTACGATCTAGCGGGAGCTTTCACAGATACGCAGTATTTT

clone size: .
CDR3 length: 15
D gene: .
V gene: TRBV6-1
J gene: TRBJ2-6
CDR3 protein: CASTRGPSGANVLTF
CDR3 DNA: TGTGCCTCAACCAGGGGCCCCTCTGGGGCCAACGTCCTGACTTTC

clone size: few
CDR3 length: 15
D gene: .
V gene: TRBV11-2
J gene: TRBJ2-5
CDR3 protein: CASSLGTISVETQYF
CDR3 DNA: TGTGCCAGCAGCTTAGGAACGATAAGCGTAGAGACCCAGTACTTC

clone size: few
CDR3 length: 18
D gene: TRBD1
V gene: TRBV10-3
J gene: TRBJ2-2
CDR3 protein: CAISPGTGVFLYTGELFF
CDR3 DNA: TGTGCCATCAGCCCCGGGACAGGGGTTTTTCTTTACACCGGGGAGCTGTTTTTT

clone size: .
CDR3 length: 14
D gene: TRBD2
V gene: TRBV20-1
J gene: TRBJ2-1
CDR3 protein: CSARLAGARNEQFF
CDR3 DNA: TGCAGTGCTAGACTAGCGGGAGCTCGAAATGAGCAGTTCTTC

clone size: few
CDR3 length: 12
D gene: .
V gene: TRBV6-2/TRBV6-3
J gene: TRBJ2-1
CDR3 protein: CASRVGVSEQFF
CDR3 DNA: TGTGCCAGCAGGGTCGGCGTCAGTGAGCAGTTCTTC

clone size: few
CDR3 length: 12
D gene: .
V gene: TRBV29-1
J gene: TRBJ1-1
CDR3 protein: CSVAQVMTEAFF
CDR3 DNA: TGCAGCGTTGCCCAGGTTATGACTGAAGCTTTCTTT

clone size: .
CDR3 length: 14
D gene: .
V gene: TRBV27
J gene: TRBJ1-1
CDR3 protein: CASRGHRMNTEAFF
CDR3 DNA: TGTGCCAGCAGGGGACATCGAATGAACACTGAAGCTTTCTTT

clone size: few
CDR3 length: 14
D gene: TRBD1
V gene: TRBV20-1
J gene: TRBJ1-2
CDR3 protein: CSALYRGSNYGYTF
CDR3 DNA: TGCAGTGCTTTGTACAGGGGATCTAACTATGGCTACACCTTC

clone size: .
CDR3 length: 11
D gene: .
V gene: TRBV5-1
J gene: TRBJ2-7
CDR3 protein: CASSLFSEQYF
CDR3 DNA: TGCGCCAGCAGCTTATTTTCCGAGCAGTACTTC

clone size: few
CDR3 length: 14
D gene: TRBD1
V gene: TRBV12-5
J gene: TRBJ1-6
CDR3 protein: CASGPRTGNSPLHF
CDR3 DNA: TGTGCTAGTGGTCCCCGGACAGGGAATTCACCCCTCCACTTT

clone size: few
CDR3 length: 16
D gene: .
V gene: TRBV10-3
J gene: TRBJ2-1
CDR3 protein: CAISGRQASGSVEQFF
CDR3 DNA: TGTGCCATCAGTGGCCGACAGGCCTCCGGGTCAGTTGAGCAGTTCTTC

clone size: .
CDR3 length: 14
D gene: .
V gene: TRBV20-1
J gene: TRBJ1-4
CDR3 protein: CSPQRKGINEKLFF
CDR3 DNA: TGCAGTCCCCAGAGGAAGGGGATTAATGAAAAACTGTTTTTT

clone size: many
CDR3 length: 13
D gene: .
V gene: TRBV7-2
J gene: TRBJ1-2
CDR3 protein: CASSLGQSYGYTF
CDR3 DNA: TGTGCCAGCAGCTTAGGACAGTCCTATGGCTACACCTTC